This section outlines one T cell receptor beta chain sequence together with its context. Its antigen is currently unknown. These data originate in a study of cytomegalovirus exposure and HLA in healthy donors. Study conclusions and caveats: Rarity characterized most TCR sequences, yet some public TCRs appeared in many donors.

Germline CDR1 is SGHVS and CDR2 is FQNEAQ. The CDR3 is 13 residues long. V lost 6 bases to trimming and J lost 5 bases; unmatched junction nucleotides: 6. Profiling relied on immunoSEQ multiplex PCR, and the TCRdb table lists in-frame clones only, not all of them. Counted here are more than 45,000 clones, 80% to 90% occurring once; the ten biggest clones make up roughly 14%. Separate from the approximately 700-subject first cohort was the approximately 110-subject validation cohort, to which the donors belonged. The sample taken for sequencing was PBMCs. This sequence originates from a woman aged 18-29 years in good health and CMV-seronegative. J is TRBJ2-7 and V is TRBV7-8; TRBD2 agrees at 8 bases. The CDR3 is CASRRRGVDEQYF. The CDR3 nucleotides are TGTGCCAGCAGGCGGCGGGGGGTCGACGAGCAGTACTTC.